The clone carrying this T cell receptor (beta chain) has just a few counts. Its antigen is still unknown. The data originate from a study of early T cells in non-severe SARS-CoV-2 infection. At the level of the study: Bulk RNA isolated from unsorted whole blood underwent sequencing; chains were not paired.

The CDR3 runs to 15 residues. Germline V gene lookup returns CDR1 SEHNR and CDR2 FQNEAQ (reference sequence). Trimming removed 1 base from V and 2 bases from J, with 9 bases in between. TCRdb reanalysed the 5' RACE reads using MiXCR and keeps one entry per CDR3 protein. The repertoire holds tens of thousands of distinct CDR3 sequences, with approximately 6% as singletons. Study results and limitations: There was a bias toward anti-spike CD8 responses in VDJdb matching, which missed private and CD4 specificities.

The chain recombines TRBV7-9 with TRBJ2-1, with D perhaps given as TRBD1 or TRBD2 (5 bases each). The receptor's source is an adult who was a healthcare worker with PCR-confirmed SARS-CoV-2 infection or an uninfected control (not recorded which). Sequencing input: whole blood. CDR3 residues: CASSLVGDPYNEQFF. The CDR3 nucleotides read TGTGCCAGCAGCTTAGTAGGGGACCCCTACAATGAGCAGTTCTTC.